This is a list of T cell receptor beta chains from one sample in a study of T-cell memory formation after mild COVID-19. Using its own MiXCR run on the 5' RACE reads, TCRdb lists one record per CDR3 protein. The data show 400,000 to 500,000 distinct CDR3 sequences, more than 20% seen once. The sample taken for sequencing was PBMCs or a T cell subset sorted from them (not recorded which). The receptor source for this set is an adult woman who had mild COVID-19 (a few samples of this study predate the infection). Cell type and time point are not known. Both conserved end residues are trimmed from each CDR3. Expanded clones are given a class, and other clones once, few, many or no size at all.

>TRBJ2-7|.|TRBV3-1
ASSHGQGTPGEQY
>TRBJ1-1|few|TRBV7-2
ASSLTYRESAEAF
>TRBJ2-3|many|TRBV7-2
ASSLRLGGGATDTQY
>TRBJ2-7|.|TRBV4-2
ASSQDPNIYYRQY
>TRBJ1-1|.|TRBV20-1
SARGGTRNTEAF
>TRBJ1-2|.|TRBV12-3/TRBV12-4
ASSPNNYGYT
>TRBJ1-1|few|TRBV29-1
SVVPRPGATEAF
>TRBJ1-5|.|TRBV6-2/TRBV6-3
ASSLRVGPPNQPQH
>TRBJ2-7|.|TRBV7-9
ASSLGQGEPGEQY
>TRBJ2-7|.|TRBV18
ASSSTGKSEQY
>TRBJ2-2|.|TRBV6-2/TRBV6-3
ASHTETGHTGELF
>TRBJ2-2|.|TRBV12-3/TRBV12-4
ASSFGQGAVGELF
>TRBJ2-5|.|TRBV5-1
ASSLEYQRAQY
>TRBJ2-2|.|TRBV7-2
ASSGVWTGELF
>TRBJ2-3|few|TRBV27
ASSLPSGGQWVNTQY
>TRBJ2-7|few|TRBV6-1
ASSENTGIYEQY
>TRBJ2-3|few|TRBV4-2
ASSQELRSSDTQY
>TRBJ1-1|.|TRBV3-1
ASYGTGGEAF
>TRBJ1-4|.|TRBV6-6
ASGPNEKLF
>TRBJ2-7|.|TRBV7-2
ASRLGIANYEQY
>TRBJ2-6|few|TRBV3-1
ASSPRGTSFSGANVLT
>TRBJ1-1|few|TRBV20-1
SVQVRGQRAF
>TRBJ2-3|.|TRBV25-1
ASVTGDTQY
>TRBJ1-5|.|TRBV6-2/TRBV6-3
ASSRDTENQPQH
>TRBJ1-2|.|TRBV5-1
ASSLTLGTGGYGYT
>TRBJ2-5|.|TRBV9
ASSWSSTGQETQY
>TRBJ2-7|.|TRBV29-1
SVEARTGGYEQY
>TRBJ1-1|few|TRBV9
ASSPGVGGTEAF
>TRBJ2-3|.|TRBV10-3
AISEGERGGLADTQY
>TRBJ1-1|.|TRBV6-2/TRBV6-3
ASSYFRTVEAF
>TRBJ1-1|.|TRBV9
ASSAGSGLVAF
>TRBJ2-7|few|TRBV24-1
ATSDPRTGIHEQY
>TRBJ2-3|.|TRBV11-2
ASSAGTSGRLTDTQY
>TRBJ2-3|.|TRBV5-4
ASSLSGGWKDTQY
>TRBJ2-3|.|TRBV7-2
ASSLTGGQTDTQY